Shown below are 17 T cell receptor beta chains from a single sample sequenced in a study of shared clonotypes between healthy human individuals (dated by TCRdb to between 2020 and 2021). CD8 naive samples were CD45RO-negative cells positively selected for CCR7, giving a CD45RA+CCR7+ population that excluded TemRA cells. The library relied on the immunoSEQ multiplex PCR assay. TCRdb took this table from immuneACCESS and kept in-frame rearrangements with V and J called. Such tables lack part of the clones; where checked against another copy, unresolved V genes explain under half of the gap, and the rest is unexplained. In this sample the table shows 1.5 million to 2.5 million clones, over 85% of which occur a single time. Less than 1.5% of the sample belongs to the ten largest clones. Sequencing used naive CD8+ T cells sorted from blood. The sample's cell subset or site label, decoded: CD45RA+CCR7+. All receptors derive from a young man in good health.

This clone has a single count. The rearrangement uses TRBV18 and TRBJ2-2, with a possible D match to TRBD1 (5 bases). Trimming took off 0 bases at V and 3 bases at J, with 20 bases between the two ends. Germline CDR1 and CDR2: KGHSH and LQKENI. The CDR3 spans 19 residues. In nucleotides, the CDR3 is TGTGCCAGCTCACCACCGTTAGGACACACTAACCTATACACCGGGGAGCTGTTTTTT. It translates to CASSPPLGHTNLYTGELFF.

The chain couples TRBV13 to TRBJ2-1; D call uncertain. V was trimmed by 1 base and J by 3 bases, leaving 10 bases between them. This CDR3 has 15 amino acids. Germline V gene lookup returns CDR1 PRHDT and CDR2 FYEKMQ (reference sequence). The CDR3 reads CASSLEAHSYNEQFF. The CDR3 DNA is TGTGCCAGCAGCTTAGAGGCTCACAGCTACAATGAGCAGTTCTTC.

The V and J genes are TRBV5-4 and TRBJ2-3; 11 bases fit TRBD1. Per germline, CDR1 SGHNT and CDR2 YYREEE (reference sequence). The CDR3 has 15 residues. V trimming: 3 bases; J trimming: 3 bases; junction bases outside the gene matches: 3. The CDR3 region has the DNA TGTGCCAGCAGCTCCGGGACAGGGGGTACAGATACGCAGTATTTT. Encoded protein: CASSSGTGGTDTQYF. Full variable domain (rest looked up from reference TRBV5-4 and TRBJ2-3): ETGVTQSPTHLIKTRGQQVTLRCSSQSGHNTVSWYQQALGQGPQFIFQYYREEENGRGNFPPRFSGLQFPNYSSELNVNALELDDSALYLCASSSGTGGTDTQYFGPGTRLTVL.

The chain couples TRBV13 to TRBJ2-1; D gene unclear. Looked up from germline, CDR1 is PRHDT and CDR2 is FYEKMQ (reference sequence). This CDR3 contains 13 residues. The germline V and J ends were trimmed by 1 base and 6 bases, with 7 bases remaining between them. The CDR3 DNA reads TGTGCCAGCAGCTTAGAGGTGAGCAATGAGCAGTTCTTC. Translated, it gives CASSLEVSNEQFF.

J is TRBJ2-3 and V is TRBV11-2, with 7 bases that match TRBD2. Germline lookup yields CDR1 SGHAT and CDR2 FQNNGV. J gave up 2 bases and V 1 base, and 6 bases lay outside the gene matches. This CDR3 contains 16 residues. In nucleotides, the CDR3 is TGTGCCAGCAGCTTAGTCCTAGCGGTGATCACAGATACGCAGTATTTT. As protein: CASSLVLAVITDTQYF.

The chain carries TRBV4-1 and TRBJ2-1; tentatively, D is TRBD1 (5 bases). Germline lookup yields CDR1 MGHRA and CDR2 YSYEKL. Trimming removed 1 base at V and 1 base at J, with 17 bases between. The CDR3 loop spans 18 amino acids. This CDR3 reads CASSQGGSTRSSYNEQFF. DNA of the CDR3: TGCGCCAGCAGCCAAGGGGGCTCGACTCGTTCATCCTACAATGAGCAGTTCTTC.

The V gene is TRBV7-9, the J gene TRBJ2-4; a weak D match, TRBD2 (6 bases). V dropped 0 bases and J dropped 7 bases, with 19 bases sitting between them. Germline V gene sequence: CDR1 SEHNR, CDR2 FQNEAQ (reference sequence). This CDR3 region has 17 residues. The CDR3 nucleotides read TGTGCCAGCAGCTTAGCCTCAACTAGCCATTCAACGAACATTCAGTACTTC. Its translation is CASSLASTSHSTNIQYF.

The CDR3 sequence is CASSDSAIAGGPLAGELFF. CDR3 in DNA: TGTGCCAGCAGTGACTCGGCTATAGCGGGAGGGCCGTTGGCCGGGGAGCTGTTTTTT. V and J are TRBV6-4 and TRBJ2-2; TRBD2 matches at 11 bases. The V gene's germline CDR1 is MRHNA and CDR2 SNTAGT. With 0 bases clipped from V and 6 bases from J, the junction kept 12 bases outside the gene matches. CDR3 length: 19 amino acids.

The rearrangement uses TRBV6-5 and TRBJ1-1, with 8 bases identical to TRBD1. The J segment lost 0 bases and the V segment lost 4 bases, leaving 4 bases of the junction unmatched. This CDR3 is 15 amino acids long. Germline V gene lookup returns CDR1 MNHEY and CDR2 SVGAGI. The CDR3 here is CASSSTGAMNTEAFF. In DNA, the CDR3 is TGTGCCAGCAGTTCGACAGGGGCCATGAACACTGAAGCTTTCTTT.

This clone was counted a single time. This sequence joins TRBV5-1 and TRBJ2-2; D is possibly TRBD1 (5 bases). The CDR3 has 17 amino acids. The V gene lost 4 bases and the J gene lost 3 bases, with 19 bases spanning the gap. Germline CDR1 and CDR2: SGHRS and YFSETQ. The CDR3 sequence is CASSISPRQQDTGELFF. The CDR3 DNA sequence: TGCGCCAGCAGCATATCACCCCGACAGCAAGACACCGGGGAGCTGTTTTTT.

V usage is TRBV4-1 and J usage is TRBJ2-7; 11 positions match TRBD1. Germline loops: CDR1 MGHRA, CDR2 YSYEKL. The V and J ends lost 0 bases and 4 bases, in that order; junction bases with no gene match: 5. The CDR3 is made up of 16 amino acids. The CDR3 DNA is TGCGCCAGCAGCCAAGAATCTGGACAGGGGGCGTACGAGCAGTACTTC. This encodes CASSQESGQGAYEQYF.

The chain joins TRBV19 to TRBJ2-5; D might be TRBD2 (6 bases). The CDR3 loop spans 16 amino acids. Per germline, CDR1 LNHDA and CDR2 SQIVND (reference sequence). Trimming removed 2 bases at V and 4 bases at J, with 17 bases between. As DNA, the CDR3 is TGTGCCAGTAGTATACTTGTGGGGGGACCTTTAGAGACCCAGTACTTC. This sequence encodes CASSILVGGPLETQYF. The whole variable domain, remainder taken from reference TRBV19 and TRBJ2-5, is DGGITQSPKYLFRKEGQNVTLSCEQNLNHDAMYWYRQDPGQGLRLIYYSQIVNDFQKGDIAEGYSVSREKKESFPLTVTSAQKNPTAFYLCASSILVGGPLETQYFGPGTRLLVL.

The chain recombines TRBV15 with TRBJ2-1; D ambiguous. The V end was cut by 6 bases, the J end by 8 bases, with 17 bases between. CDR3 size: 14 residues. Germline CDR1 and CDR2: LNHNV and YYDKDF (reference sequence). CDR3 region: CATSASRFLDEQFF. In DNA, the CDR3 is TGTGCCACCAGTGCCTCCAGGTTCTTGGATGAGCAGTTCTTC. The full variable domain, in which reference TRBV15 and TRBJ2-1 provide the parts outside the CDR3, is DAMVIQNPRYQVTQFGKPVTLSCSQTLNHNVMYWYQQKSSQAPKLLFHYYDKDFNNEADTPDNFQSRRPNTSFCFLDIRSPGLGDTAMYLCATSASRFLDEQFFGPGTRLTVL.

The J gene is TRBJ2-7, the V gene TRBV4-2; 11 bases are shared with TRBD2. The CDR3 totals 15 residues. CDR1 and CDR2 from the germline V gene are LGHNA and YNFKEQ. The trim removed 1 base at V and 7 bases at J, leaving 6 bases unmatched. CDR3 bases: TGTGCCAGCAGCCAAGTCCCTAGCGGGGGGTTAGAGCAGTACTTC. Translated, it gives CASSQVPSGGLEQYF.

This chain uses TRBV5-8 with TRBJ2-5, with 7 bases identical to TRBD1. The CDR3 has 14 amino acids. Per germline, CDR1 SGHTS and CDR2 YDEGEE. V shed 2 bases and J 5 bases; nucleotides not matched to a gene: 6. The CDR3 DNA sequence: TGTGCCAGCAGCTTTAGGGGGCAGGAGGAGACCCAGTACTTC. This encodes CASSFRGQEETQYF.

This chain connects TRBV4-3 to TRBJ2-7, with TRBD1 matching over 9 bases. V lost 4 bases, J lost 3 bases, and 4 bases stayed unmatched. From germline, CDR1 is LGHNA and CDR2 YSLEER. The CDR3 consists of 14 residues. The CDR3 nucleotides are TGCGCCAGCAGCCCTTGGACAGGGGACTACGAGCAGTACTTC. Translating gives CASSPWTGDYEQYF.

The chain recombines TRBV9 with TRBJ1-2; 10 bases are shared with TRBD1. The junction had 7 bases not matched to a gene; V was cut back by 5 bases and J by 6 bases. Germline V gene lookup returns CDR1 SGDLS and CDR2 YYNGEE. The CDR3 spans 14 residues. The CDR3 sequence is CASRPGQGINGYTF. DNA of the CDR3: TGTGCCAGCAGGCCGGGACAGGGGATTAATGGCTACACCTTC.